These 21 T cell receptor beta chains came from one sample sequenced in a study of shared clonotypes between healthy human individuals. TCRdb keeps only in-frame clones here, not all; method: immunoSEQ multiplex PCR. The sample records 2 million to 2.5 million clones, roughly 95% being singletons. Sample: naive CD4+ T cells sorted from blood. Subset noted: CD45RA+ positively selected. The receptors derive from a man between 18 and 29 years old in good health.

The rearrangement joins TRBV5-8 to TRBJ2-7; D call uncertain. The ends were cut back, 0 bases at V and 3 bases at J, with 10 bases in the middle. The CDR3 runs to 14 residues. Looked up from germline, CDR1 is SGHTS and CDR2 is YDEGEE. The CDR3 bases are TGTGCCAGCAGCTTGGCCGGAGAATACTACGAGCAGTACTTC. Protein product: CASSLAGEYYEQYF.

This rearrangement joins TRBV5-4 to TRBJ1-1; 10 nucleotides line up with TRBD1. The ends lost 0 bases at V and 7 bases at J; junction bases unmatched: 15. The CDR3 length is 18 residues. Germline V gene data show CDR1 as SGHNT and CDR2 as YYREEE (reference sequence). The CDR3: CASSLVATGGASWDEAFF. In nucleotides, the CDR3 is TGTGCCAGCAGCTTGGTCGCGACAGGGGGCGCAAGTTGGGATGAAGCTTTCTTT.

The chain joins TRBV4-1 to TRBJ1-3; tentative D call: TRBD1 (6 bases). Trimming removed 8 bases from V and 2 bases from J, with 22 bases in between. The germline V gene has CDR1 MGHRA and CDR2 YSYEKL. This CDR3 region has 17 residues. CDR3 sequence (DNA): TGCGCCAGCGGCGAGGGGGTGGCAGGCCGGGCTGGAAACACCATATATTTT. Translation gives CASGEGVAGRAGNTIYF.

The CDR3 DNA is TGTGCCATCAGTGACCTTCGGGACCACGGGGGCTACACCTTC. This sequence encodes CAISDLRDHGGYTF. The V and J genes are TRBV10-3 and TRBJ1-2; perhaps TRBD1 as D (5 bases). Germline V gene lookup returns CDR1 ENHRY and CDR2 SYGVKD. CDR3 length: 14 residues. Trimming shortened V by 3 bases and J by 8 bases, and 16 bases separated the two germline ends.

CDR3: CSAMTSGDTEQFF. CDR3 bases: TGCAGCGCTATGACTAGCGGGGACACTGAGCAGTTCTTC. The chain couples TRBV29-1 to TRBJ2-1; 11 positions agree with TRBD2. The germline gives CDR1 SQVTM, CDR2 ANQGSEA. The CDR3 runs to 13 residues. Unmatched junction bases numbered 8, after V lost 7 bases and J lost 9 bases.

The chain links TRBV18 to TRBJ1-1; no clear D. The CDR3 loop spans 13 amino acids. V gave up 3 bases and J gave up 10 bases, with 15 bases separating them. The germline V gene has CDR1 KGHSH and CDR2 LQKENI. CDR3 protein: CASSPTDQSGAFF. The CDR3 DNA sequence: TGTGCCAGCTCACCTACGGACCAAAGTGGAGCTTTCTTT.

This chain links TRBV6-1 with TRBJ1-2; D not certain. This CDR3 has 11 residues. The germline V gene has CDR1 MNHNS and CDR2 SASEGT. Trimming left V 5 bases short and J 9 bases short, with 10 bases between. The CDR3 spells CASSRVGSYTF. In DNA form, the CDR3 reads TGTGCCAGCAGTAGGGTGGGAAGCTACACCTTC.

The chain joins TRBV7-9 to TRBJ2-2, with 7 bases fitting TRBD1. The junction had 7 bases not matched to a gene; V was cut back by 6 bases and J by 0 bases. CDR1 is SEHNR, CDR2 FQNEAQ, per germline (reference sequence). The CDR3 is 16 amino acids. The CDR3 bases are TGTGCCAGCAGTTTCGACAGGGCCACGAACACCGGGGAGCTGTTTTTT. Translating it yields CASSFDRATNTGELFF.

In its sample, this clone was seen once. The chain recombines TRBV4-2 with TRBJ2-7; D possibly corresponds to TRBD1 (6 bases). V was clipped by 0 bases and J by 0 bases, with 15 bases between them. The CDR3 contains 17 residues. CDR1 and CDR2 from the germline V gene are LGHNA and YNFKEQ. The CDR3 protein is CASSQELGGVDSYEQYF. CDR3 DNA sequence: TGTGCCAGCAGCCAAGAATTAGGGGGAGTAGACTCCTACGAGCAGTACTTC.

V gene TRBV11-2 combines with J gene TRBJ2-3; D gene ambiguous. Germline V gene sequence: CDR1 SGHAT, CDR2 FQNNGV. CDR3 length: 14 residues. V was trimmed by 0 bases and J by 6 bases, leaving 10 bases between them. In DNA, the CDR3 is TGTGCCAGCAGCTTAGATGGAATTGGGGATACGCAGTATTTT. Protein: CASSLDGIGDTQYF.

This chain uses TRBV18 with TRBJ2-7; 9 nucleotides match TRBD2. The junction had 6 bases not matched to a gene; V was cut back by 3 bases and J by 6 bases. The germline CDR1 and CDR2 sequences are KGHSH and LQKENI. The CDR3 sequence is 14 residues long. The CDR3 loop is CASSPGTSSPEQYF. For the CDR3, the DNA is TGTGCCAGCTCACCCGGGACTAGCTCCCCCGAGCAGTACTTC.

This chain uses TRBV6-1 with TRBJ2-7; D ambiguous. The CDR3 is 14 amino acids. The germline V gene encodes CDR1 MNHNS and CDR2 SASEGT. V was pared by 5 bases and J by 0 bases, with 11 bases between. The CDR3 reads CASSLRADSYEQYF. CDR3 nucleotide sequence: TGTGCCAGCAGTTTAAGGGCAGACTCCTACGAGCAGTACTTC.

The rearrangement joins TRBV10-3 to TRBJ1-3; a possible D gene is TRBD1 (5 bases). The length of the CDR3 is 13 residues. CDR1 is ENHRY, CDR2 SYGVKD, per germline. Trimming took 7 bases from V and 0 from J, leaving 7 bases between them. The DNA for the CDR3 is TGTGCCATCAACCAGGGCTCTGGAAACACCATATATTTT. Translating it yields CAINQGSGNTIYF.

Worth noting for this clone: Other nucleotide sequences from this sample produce the same CDR3. The chain links TRBV7-9 to TRBJ1-1; D unclear. This CDR3 contains 11 residues. CDR1 is SEHNR and CDR2 is FQNEAQ in the germline V gene (reference sequence). V lost 5 bases and J 5 bases, leaving 6 bases between the germline ends. As DNA, the CDR3 is TGTGCCAGCAGCCTGTTGACTGAAGCTTTCTTT. It translates to CASSLLTEAFF.

The chain carries TRBV4-3 and TRBJ2-5, with D tentatively TRBD2 (6 bases). Germline CDR1 reads LGHNA; CDR2 reads YSLEER. V lost 0 bases to trimming and J lost 5 bases, with 13 bases between them. The CDR3 is 15 residues long. The CDR3: CASSQEPGLPETQYF. The CDR3 region has the DNA TGCGCCAGCAGCCAAGAGCCGGGACTGCCCGAGACCCAGTACTTC.

The chain employs TRBV7-2 and TRBJ2-1; no clear D. The V end was cut by 7 bases, the J end by 0 bases, with 13 bases between. The CDR3 spans 15 residues. Germline CDR1 SGHTA, CDR2 FQGNSA. The CDR3 reads CASTFEIFSYNEQFF. Here the CDR3 DNA reads TGTGCCAGCACCTTCGAGATCTTCTCCTACAATGAGCAGTTCTTC.

This clone was seen more than once but under ten times. Other DNA sequences in this sample translate to the same CDR3. This sequence joins TRBV2 and TRBJ1-1; D remains ambiguous. V gave up 4 bases and J gave up 1 base, with 7 bases separating them. Looked up from germline, CDR1 is SNHLY and CDR2 is FYNNEI. This CDR3 is built from 13 residues. Here the CDR3 DNA reads TGTGCCAGCAGTGTAGGAGGGAACACTGAAGCTTTCTTT. Translating gives CASSVGGNTEAFF. The whole variable domain, filled in from reference TRBV2 and TRBJ1-1, reads EPEVTQTPSHQVTQMGQEVILRCVPISNHLYFYWYRQILGQKVEFLVSFYNNEISEKSEIFDDQFSVERPDGSNFTLKIRSTKLEDSAMYFCASSVGGNTEAFFGQGTRLTVV.

This chain connects TRBV6-6 to TRBJ1-2; 9 nucleotides align to TRBD1. V gave up 5 bases and J gave up 2 bases; unmatched junction bases: 6. Germline V CDR1 and CDR2: MNHNY, SVGAGI (reference sequence). The CDR3 covers 15 residues. CDR3 region: CASSKRTGENYGYTF. The DNA of the CDR3 is TGTGCCAGCAGTAAGCGGACAGGGGAAAACTATGGCTACACCTTC.

About this clone itself: Other DNA sequences of this sample code for an identical CDR3. This chain links TRBV7-2 with TRBJ2-7; D is possibly TRBD2 (6 bases). The CDR3 length is 13 residues. Germline V lookup: CDR1 SGHTA, CDR2 FQGNSA. V was pared by 3 bases and J by 4 bases, with 10 bases between. The CDR3 loop is CASSLGGPYEQYF. DNA of the CDR3: TGTGCCAGCAGCTTGGGGGGTCCATACGAGCAGTACTTC.

Comment on this clone: Different DNA sequences within this sample yield the same CDR3. The chain joins TRBV30 to TRBJ1-5; D perhaps matches TRBD1 (5 bases). This CDR3 region has 14 residues. V was pared by 0 bases and J by 3 bases, with 9 bases between. Looked up from germline, CDR1 is GTSNPN and CDR2 is SVGIG (reference sequence). The CDR3 loop is CAWSVGGDNQPQHF. CDR3 bases: TGTGCCTGGAGTGTGGGGGGAGACAATCAGCCCCAGCATTTT.

The V and J genes are TRBV7-8 and TRBJ2-3; 8 bases line up with TRBD1. Losses at the gene ends were 6 bases for V and 0 bases for J; bases not matched to a gene: 5. This CDR3 comprises 15 residues. The germline CDR1 and CDR2 sequences are SGHVS and FQNEAQ. This CDR3 is CASRHRTGSTDTQYF. Here the CDR3 DNA reads TGTGCCAGCAGACATCGGACAGGGAGCACAGATACGCAGTATTTT.